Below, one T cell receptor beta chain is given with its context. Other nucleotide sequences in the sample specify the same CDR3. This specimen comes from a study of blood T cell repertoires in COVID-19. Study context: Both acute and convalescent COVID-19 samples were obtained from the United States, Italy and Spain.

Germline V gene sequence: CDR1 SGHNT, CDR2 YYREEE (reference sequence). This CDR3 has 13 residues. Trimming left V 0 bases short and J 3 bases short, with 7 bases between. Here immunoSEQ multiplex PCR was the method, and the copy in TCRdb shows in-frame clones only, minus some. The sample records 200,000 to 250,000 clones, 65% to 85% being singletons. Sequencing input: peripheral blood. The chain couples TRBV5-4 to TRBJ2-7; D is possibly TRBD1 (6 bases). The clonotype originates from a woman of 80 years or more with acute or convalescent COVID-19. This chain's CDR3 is CASSLDRDYEQYF. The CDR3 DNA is TGTGCCAGCAGCTTGGACAGGGACTACGAGCAGTACTTC.